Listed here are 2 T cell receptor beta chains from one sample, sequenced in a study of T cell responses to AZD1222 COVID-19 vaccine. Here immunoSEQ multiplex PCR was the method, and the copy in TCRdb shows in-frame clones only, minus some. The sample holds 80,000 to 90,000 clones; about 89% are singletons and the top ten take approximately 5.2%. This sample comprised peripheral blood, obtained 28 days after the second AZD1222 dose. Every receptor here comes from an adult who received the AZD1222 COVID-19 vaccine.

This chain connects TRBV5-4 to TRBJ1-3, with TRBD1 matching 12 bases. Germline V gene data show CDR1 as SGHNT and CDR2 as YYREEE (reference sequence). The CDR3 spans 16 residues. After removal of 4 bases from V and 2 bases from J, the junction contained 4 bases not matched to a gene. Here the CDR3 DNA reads TGTGCCAGCAGCCCGGGACAGGGGGCGACTGGAAACACCATATATTTT. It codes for CASSPGQGATGNTIYF. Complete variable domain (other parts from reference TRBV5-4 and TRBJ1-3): ETGVTQSPTHLIKTRGQQVTLRCSSQSGHNTVSWYQQALGQGPQFIFQYYREEENGRGNFPPRFSGLQFPNYSSELNVNALELDDSALYLCASSPGQGATGNTIYFGEGSWLTVV.

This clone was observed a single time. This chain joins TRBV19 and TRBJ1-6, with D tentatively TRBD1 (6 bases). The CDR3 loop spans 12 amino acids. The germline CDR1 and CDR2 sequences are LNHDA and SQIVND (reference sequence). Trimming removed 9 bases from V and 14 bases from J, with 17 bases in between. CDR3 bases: TGTGCCAGCGGACAGTCCCGCGGTGCCCTCCACTTT. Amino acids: CASGQSRGALHF.